This T cell receptor (beta chain) was found in a study of T cell responses to AZD1222 COVID-19 vaccine. Sequenced by immunoSEQ multiplex PCR; TCRdb stores in-frame clones only, minus some. The sample has 140,000 to 150,000 clones; 80% to 95% are singletons. The CDR3 loop spans 12 amino acids. V lost 6 bases to trimming and J lost 9 bases, with 12 bases between them. The sample in question was peripheral blood, obtained 28 days after the second AZD1222 dose. This TCR was sampled from an adult who received the AZD1222 COVID-19 vaccine. J is TRBJ1-5 and V is TRBV12-3 or TRBV12-4; D remains ambiguous. CDR3 sequence reads: CASSQLALPQHF. In nucleotides, the CDR3 is TGTGCCAGCAGCCAACTGGCCCTGCCCCAGCATTTT.